This TCR beta chain was profiled in a study of response to subunit inactivated influenza vaccine. The study, taken as a whole, reports: After each seasonal influenza vaccination, few new T cells are recruited, the authors suggested.

Via MiXCR, TCRdb re-called the RT-PCR reads, giving one row per CDR3 protein. This sample has 800,000 to 1,000,000 distinct CDR3 sequences; about 20% occur once, and the top ten carry about a tenth. Worth noting for this clonotype: Its antigen is as yet unknown.

This receptor was obtained from a man aged 45-65 years who received an inactivated influenza vaccine. The material was PBMCs from blood, obtained 5 days after vaccination.

CDR3 residues: CATTDRGETSPLHF. The CDR3 DNA reads TGTGCCACGACAGACAGGGGTGAAACTTCACCCCTCCACTTT. The genes are TRBV10-3 and TRBJ1-6, with TRBD1 matching over 8 bases. Germline V lookup: CDR1 ENHRY, CDR2 SYGVKD. The CDR3 is 14 residues long. The trim removed 10 bases at V and 9 bases at J, leaving 11 bases unmatched.